These 12 T cell receptor beta chains originate from one sample sequenced in a study of blood T cell repertoires in COVID-19. Clones were read by immunoSEQ multiplex PCR, and TCRdb kept only the in-frame ones, dropping some. This sample has around 450,000 clones, with around 87% found just once. The sample consisted of PBMCs or T cells enriched from blood (not recorded which). The origin of the receptors is a woman younger than 35 who had recovered from COVID-19.

This clone was recorded once. The gene calls are TRBV11-3 and TRBJ2-7, with TRBD1 matching 7 bases. Germline assignment: CDR1 SGHNT and CDR2 YENEEA. The CDR3 totals 14 residues. The J segment lost 2 bases and the V segment lost 5 bases, leaving 6 bases of the junction unmatched. The CDR3 nucleotides read TGTGCCAGCAGCCCCCGGGACAGACCCTACGAGCAGTACTTC. Protein sequence: CASSPRDRPYEQYF. The full variable domain, rest sourced from reference TRBV11-3 and TRBJ2-7, is EAGVVQSPRYKIIEKKQPVAFWCNPISGHNTLYWYLQNLGQGPELLIRYENEEAVDDSQLPKDRFSAERLKGVDSTLKIQPAELGDSAVYLCASSPRDRPYEQYFGPGTRLTVT.

The chain carries TRBV5-1 and TRBJ1-4; D is uncertain. Germline assignment: CDR1 SGHRS and CDR2 YFSETQ. The V gene lost 6 bases and the J gene lost 8 bases, with 20 bases spanning the gap. This CDR3 has 15 residues. For the CDR3, the DNA is TGCGCCAGCAAGGAGGCCGGACTGCGGGAGGAAAAACTGTTTTTT. It specifies CASKEAGLREEKLFF.

J is TRBJ1-2 and V is TRBV19, with 9 bases aligning to TRBD1. This CDR3 comprises 16 residues. V trimming: 3 bases; J trimming: 6 bases; junction bases outside the gene matches: 11. Germline V gene sequence: CDR1 LNHDA, CDR2 SQIVND (reference sequence). CDR3 amino acids: CASSMLKDRGEDGYTF. The CDR3 coding sequence is TGTGCCAGTAGTATGCTCAAGGACAGGGGAGAAGATGGCTACACCTTC.

This chain links TRBV6-6 with TRBJ1-2; possibly TRBD1 for D (5 bases). Between the trimmed V and J ends, which lost 0 bases and 3 bases, there was a span of 11 bases. This CDR3 has 15 residues. CDR1 and CDR2 (germline): MNHNY, SVGAGI (reference sequence). CDR3 loop: CASSYSRGIDYGYTF. CDR3 coding DNA: TGTGCCAGCAGTTACTCAAGGGGAATTGACTATGGCTACACCTTC.

This chain uses TRBV7-8 with TRBJ1-5; D may be TRBD1 (5 bases). The germline V gene has CDR1 SGHVS and CDR2 FQNEAQ. There are 14 residues in the CDR3. V dropped 1 base and J dropped 4 bases, with 8 bases sitting between them. The DNA for the CDR3 is TGTGCCAGCAGCTTAGGACAGTTAAATCAGCCCCAGCATTTT. Translated, it gives CASSLGQLNQPQHF.

The chain links TRBV4-1 to TRBJ1-5; 7 nucleotides align to TRBD1. From germline, CDR1 is MGHRA and CDR2 YSYEKL. This CDR3 has 15 residues. V lost 1 base, J lost 4 bases, and 4 bases stayed unmatched. CDR3 residues: CASSQAGTANQPQHF. CDR3 nucleotides: TGCGCCAGCAGCCAAGCCGGGACAGCAAATCAGCCCCAGCATTTT.

This clone has only a few counts. The rearrangement uses TRBV2 and TRBJ2-7, with 8 bases lining up with TRBD1. Germline V gives CDR1 SNHLY, CDR2 FYNNEI. The V and J ends lost 6 bases and 3 bases, in that order; junction bases with no gene match: 13. The CDR3 runs 16 residues. The CDR3: CASSGTGHGSGYEQYF. CDR3 DNA: TGTGCCAGCAGCGGGACAGGCCATGGTTCCGGCTACGAGCAGTACTTC.

The CDR3 sequence: CASSLVEMNTEAFF. The CDR3 DNA reads TGTGCCAGCAGCTTAGTCGAGATGAACACTGAAGCTTTCTTT. The rearrangement joins TRBV7-9 to TRBJ1-1, with D unresolved. The CDR3 is 14 amino acids. Trimming removed 1 base from V and 0 bases from J, with 6 bases in between. CDR1 and CDR2 (germline): SEHNR, FQNEAQ (reference sequence). Drawing the rest from reference TRBV7-9 and TRBJ1-1, the complete variable domain is DTGVSQNPRHKITKRGQNVTFRCDPISEHNRLYWYRQTLGQGPEFLTYFQNEAQLEKSRLLSDRFSAERPKGSFSTLEIQRTEQGDSAMYLCASSLVEMNTEAFFGQGTRLTVV.

J is TRBJ1-6 and V is TRBV3-1 (or the pseudogene TRBV3-2); D perhaps matches TRBD1 (5 bases). Trimming stripped 0 bases from V and 11 bases from J, with 11 bases between. Germline V gene lookup returns CDR1 LGHDT and CDR2 YNNKEL (reference sequence). This CDR3 contains 14 residues. CDR3 region: CASSQDGWGPPLHF. The CDR3 DNA reads as TGTGCCAGCAGCCAAGATGGTTGGGGCCCACCCCTCCACTTT.

The chain combines TRBV29-1 with TRBJ2-1, with 9 bases identical to TRBD1. The CDR3 consists of 12 residues. The ends lost 3 bases at V and 13 bases at J; junction bases unmatched: 7. Germline V gene lookup returns CDR1 SQVTM and CDR2 ANQGSEA. CDR3 protein: CSVDRGQGDQFF. The CDR3 nucleotides are TGCAGCGTTGACAGGGGACAGGGCGACCAGTTCTTC.

The J gene is TRBJ1-1, the V gene TRBV6-5; possible D gene TRBD1, 5 bases. The CDR3 totals 14 residues. Germline assignment: CDR1 MNHEY and CDR2 SVGAGI. V lost 6 bases to trimming and J lost 6 bases, with 17 bases between them. This CDR3 is CASSAVGWGAEAFF. As DNA, the CDR3 is TGTGCCAGCAGCGCCGTTGGGTGGGGCGCTGAAGCTTTCTTT.

The chain couples TRBV6-1 to TRBJ2-3; D might be TRBD2 (5 bases). This CDR3 is built from 16 residues. Germline values: CDR1 MNHNS, CDR2 SASEGT. V shed 2 bases and J shed 4 bases, with 16 bases lying between them. The CDR3 DNA is TGTGCCAGCAGTGAAAAAGTCCCTAGCCGCGCAGATACGCAGTATTTT. Protein: CASSEKVPSRADTQYF.